These T cell receptor beta chains were read from a single sample in a study of blood T cell repertoires in COVID-19. The table came from immunoSEQ multiplex PCR; TCRdb's copy has only in-frame clones and leaves some out. The repertoire includes 380,000 or so clones, approximately 86% of them detected once, and 2% to 2.5% sits in the top ten. Sequenced input: PBMCs or T cells enriched from blood (not recorded which). The origin of the receptors is a woman aged 40 to 55 with acute COVID-19. CDR3s include the opening cysteine and the closing phenylalanine or tryptophan. Fields, in order: V gene, D gene, J gene, clone size, CDR3 DNA, CDR3 protein. A D gene is named only where the DNA matches it firmly. Expanded clones get a size class; other rows say once, few or many, or leave the size out.

TRBV2	TRBD1	TRBJ1-1	once	TGTGCCAGCAGTGTAACAAGGACAGGGCGGGCTGAAGCTTTCTTT	CASSVTRTGRAEAFF
TRBV30	-	TRBJ1-1	-	TGTGCCTGGAGGCAGACAGGTCGGTGGGCTGAAGCTTTCTTT	CAWRQTGRWAEAFF
TRBV6-1	-	TRBJ2-1	once	TGTGCCAGCAGTGACCTAGACAGCTACAATGAGCAGTTCTTC	CASSDLDSYNEQFF
TRBV2	-	TRBJ1-5	-	TGTGCCAGCAGTGACGGCGGTATATCGCCCCAGCATTTT	CASSDGGISPQHF
TRBV15	-	TRBJ2-7	-	TGTGCCACCAGCAGAGTCCCCAGGGCGGATAACTACGAGCAGTACTTC	CATSRVPRADNYEQYF
TRBV27	TRBD1	TRBJ1-3	-	TGTGCCAGCAGTATCACCGAGCCAGGGGGACCTGGAAACACCATATATTTT	CASSITEPGGPGNTIYF
TRBV18	TRBD1	TRBJ1-2	-	TGTGCCAGCTCACAGTCAACAGGGGGCGATGGCTACACCTTC	CASSQSTGGDGYTF
TRBV24-1	TRBD1	TRBJ2-7	-	TGTGCCACCAGTGATCCGCGACAGGGGCCCCCCTACGAGCAGTACTTC	CATSDPRQGPPYEQYF
TRBV7-9	-	TRBJ2-1	-	TGTGCCAGCACCCTGATGAGGGGGAATGAGCAGTTCTTC	CASTLMRGNEQFF
TRBV30	TRBD1	TRBJ1-5	-	TGTGCCGGCTCGACAGGGCGAGGGAATCAGCCCCAGCATTTT	CAGSTGRGNQPQHF
TRBV3-1/TRBV3-2	TRBD2	TRBJ2-1	once	TGTGCCAGCAGCCAAGATAGCGGGGCGAACTCCTACAATGAGCAGTTCTTC	CASSQDSGANSYNEQFF
TRBV27	TRBD1	TRBJ1-2	-	TGTGCCAGCAGTCCCGGGACAGGGTTTCATGGCTACACCTTC	CASSPGTGFHGYTF
TRBV7-5	-	TRBJ2-5	-	TGTGCCAGAAGCAAGGGACTACAAGAGACCCAGTACTTC	CARSKGLQETQYF
TRBV30	TRBD1	TRBJ1-3	-	TGTGCCTGGAGGTTACAGGGGGCTGGAAACACCATATATTTT	CAWRLQGAGNTIYF
TRBV4-1	TRBD2	TRBJ2-3	-	TGCGCCAGCAGCCAAGAGGGACTAGCGGGCACAGATACGCAGTATTTT	CASSQEGLAGTDTQYF
TRBV3-1/TRBV3-2	TRBD2	TRBJ2-2	-	TGTGCCAGCAGCCAAGCTTTAGCGGGGGCGAACACCGGGGAGCTGTTTTTT	CASSQALAGANTGELFF
TRBV9	-	TRBJ2-5	-	TGTGCCAGCAGCGTAGAATCGGAGGGGACGACCCAGTACTTC	CASSVESEGTTQYF
TRBV30	-	TRBJ1-6	-	TGTGCCTGGGGGTTACGGGGTAATTCACCCCTCCACTTT	CAWGLRGNSPLHF
TRBV4-2	TRBD1	TRBJ1-6	once	TGTGCCAGCAGCCAAGAAGGACAGGGAGGTTCACCCCTCCACTTT	CASSQEGQGGSPLHF
TRBV5-4	-	TRBJ1-1	-	TGTGCCAGCAGCTCCAACCTCGACAGGAACACTGAAGCTTTCTTT	CASSSNLDRNTEAFF
TRBV5-1	-	TRBJ2-7	-	TGCGCCAGCAGCCGAGGGGGATACGAGCAGTACTTC	CASSRGGYEQYF
TRBV11-2	-	TRBJ2-3	once	TGTGCCAGCAGCTTAGAGGGCGGGCTCACAGATACGCAGTATTTT	CASSLEGGLTDTQYF
TRBV18	TRBD1	TRBJ1-1	-	TGTGCCAGCTCACAGGGGGCAAGAACTGAAGCTTTCTTT	CASSQGARTEAFF
TRBV29-1	-	TRBJ1-3	-	TGCAGCGTAGTTACAGGAGCCTCCTCTGGAAACACCATATATTTT	CSVVTGASSGNTIYF
TRBV11-2	-	TRBJ2-7	-	TGTGCCAGCAGCTTCCAGACAGCACGCTCCTACGAGCAGTACTTC	CASSFQTARSYEQYF
TRBV24-1	TRBD2	TRBJ2-1	-	TGTGCCACCAGTGATCAGAGCGGGGGAAAGCAGTTCTTC	CATSDQSGGKQFF
TRBV21-1	-	TRBJ1-6	few	TGTGCCAGCAGCAAGGGACAGGGTCGATCACCCCTCCACTTT	CASSKGQGRSPLHF
TRBV6-1	TRBD1	TRBJ1-2	once	TGTGCCAGCAGTGGCTCCGGGACAGGGGACATCTATGGCTACACCTTC	CASSGSGTGDIYGYTF
TRBV9	-	TRBJ1-3	-	TGTGCCAGCAGCGTAGCTCCCCCGGGTACTGGAAACACCATATATTTT	CASSVAPPGTGNTIYF
TRBV5-1	TRBD2	TRBJ2-1	-	TGCGCCAGCAGTCTGGGCGGGGGGCCGTACAATGAGCAGTTCTTC	CASSLGGGPYNEQFF